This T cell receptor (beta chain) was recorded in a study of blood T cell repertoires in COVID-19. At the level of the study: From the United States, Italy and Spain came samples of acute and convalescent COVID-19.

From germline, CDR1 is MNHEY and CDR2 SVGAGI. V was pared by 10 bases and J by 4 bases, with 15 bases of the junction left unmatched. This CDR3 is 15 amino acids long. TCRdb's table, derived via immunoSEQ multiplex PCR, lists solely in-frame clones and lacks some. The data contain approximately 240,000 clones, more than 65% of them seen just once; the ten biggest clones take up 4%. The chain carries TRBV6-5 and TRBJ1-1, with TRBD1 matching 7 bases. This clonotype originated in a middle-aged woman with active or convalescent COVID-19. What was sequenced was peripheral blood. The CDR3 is CATKGQFNIFTEAFF. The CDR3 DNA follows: TGTGCCACTAAGGGACAGTTCAACATATTCACTGAAGCTTTCTTT.